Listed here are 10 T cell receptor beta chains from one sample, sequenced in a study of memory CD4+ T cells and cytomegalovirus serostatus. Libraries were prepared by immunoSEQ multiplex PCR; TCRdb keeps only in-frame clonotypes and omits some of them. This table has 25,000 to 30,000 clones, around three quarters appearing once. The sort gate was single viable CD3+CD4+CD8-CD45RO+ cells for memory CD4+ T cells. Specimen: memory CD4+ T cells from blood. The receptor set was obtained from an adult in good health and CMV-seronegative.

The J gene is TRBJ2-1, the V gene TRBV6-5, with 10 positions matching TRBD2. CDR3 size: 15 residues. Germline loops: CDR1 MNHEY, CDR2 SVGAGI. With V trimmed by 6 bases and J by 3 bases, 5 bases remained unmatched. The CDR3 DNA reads TGTGCCAGCAGGGACACTAGCGGGAACTACAATGAGCAGTTCTTC. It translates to CASRDTSGNYNEQFF.

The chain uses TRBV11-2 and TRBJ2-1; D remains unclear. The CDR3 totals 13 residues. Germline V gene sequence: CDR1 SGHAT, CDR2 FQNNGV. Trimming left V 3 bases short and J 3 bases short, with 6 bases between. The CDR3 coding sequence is TGTGCCAGCAGCTTTATTGTCTACAATGAGCAGTTCTTC. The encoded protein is CASSFIVYNEQFF.

The CDR3 DNA is TGCGCCAGCAGTCACTCGCGGGGGCAGAACACTGAAGCTTTCTTT. Translation gives CASSHSRGQNTEAFF. This sequence joins TRBV10-1 and TRBJ1-1; TRBD1 is a possible D gene (6 bases). V lost 5 bases, J lost 1 base, and 14 bases lay in between. The CDR3 has 15 amino acids. Germline V gene data show CDR1 as WNHNN and CDR2 as SYGVQD (reference sequence).

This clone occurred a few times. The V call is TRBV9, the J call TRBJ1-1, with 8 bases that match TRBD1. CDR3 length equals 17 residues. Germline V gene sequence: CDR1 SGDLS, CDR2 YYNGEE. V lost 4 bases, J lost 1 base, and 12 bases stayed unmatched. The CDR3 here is CASSQGTGRLGNTEAFF. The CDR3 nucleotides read TGTGCCAGCAGCCAAGGGACAGGTAGGTTAGGGAACACTGAAGCTTTCTTT. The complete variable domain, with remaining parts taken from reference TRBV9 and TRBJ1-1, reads DSGVTQTPKHLITATGQRVTLRCSPRSGDLSVYWYQQSLDQGLQFLIQYYNGEERAKGNILERFSAQQFPDLHSELNLSSLELGDSALYFCASSQGTGRLGNTEAFFGQGTRLTVV.

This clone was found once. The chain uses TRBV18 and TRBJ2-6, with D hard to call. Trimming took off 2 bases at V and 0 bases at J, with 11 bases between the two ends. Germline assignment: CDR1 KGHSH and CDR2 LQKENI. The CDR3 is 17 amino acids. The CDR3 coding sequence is TGTGCCAGCTCACCAACTATAATCAGCTCTGGGGCCAACGTCCTGACTTTC. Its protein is CASSPTIISSGANVLTF.

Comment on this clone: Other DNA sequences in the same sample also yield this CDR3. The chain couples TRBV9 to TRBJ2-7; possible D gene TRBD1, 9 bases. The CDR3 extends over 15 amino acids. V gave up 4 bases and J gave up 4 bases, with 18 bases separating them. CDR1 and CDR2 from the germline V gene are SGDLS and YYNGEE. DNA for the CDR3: TGTGCCAGCAGCCGGGGGGGGACAGGGACATACGAGCAGTACTTC. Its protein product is CASSRGGTGTYEQYF.

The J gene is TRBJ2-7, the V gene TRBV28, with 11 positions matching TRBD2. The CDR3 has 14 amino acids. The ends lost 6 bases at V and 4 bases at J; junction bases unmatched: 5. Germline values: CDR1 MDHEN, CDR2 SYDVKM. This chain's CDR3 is CASSPGTSGYEQYF. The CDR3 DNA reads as TGTGCCAGCAGCCCCGGGACTAGCGGATACGAGCAGTACTTC.

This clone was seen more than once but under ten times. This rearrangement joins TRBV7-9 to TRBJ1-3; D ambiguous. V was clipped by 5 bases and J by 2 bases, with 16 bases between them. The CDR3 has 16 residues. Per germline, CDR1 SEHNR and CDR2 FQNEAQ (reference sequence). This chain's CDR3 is CASSPIGRYTGNTIYF. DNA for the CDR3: TGTGCCAGCAGCCCAATAGGACGCTACACTGGAAACACCATATATTTT.

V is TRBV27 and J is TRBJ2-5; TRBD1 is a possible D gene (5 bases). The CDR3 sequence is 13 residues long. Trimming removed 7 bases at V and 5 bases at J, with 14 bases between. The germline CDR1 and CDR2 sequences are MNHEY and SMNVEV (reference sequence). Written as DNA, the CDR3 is TGTGCCAGCACCATGAGGAAGGGGGAGACCCAGTACTTC. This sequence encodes CASTMRKGETQYF.

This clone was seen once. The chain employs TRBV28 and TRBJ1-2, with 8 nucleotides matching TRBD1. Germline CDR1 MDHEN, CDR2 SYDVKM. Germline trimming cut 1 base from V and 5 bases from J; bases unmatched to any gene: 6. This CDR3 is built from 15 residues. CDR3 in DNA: TGTGCCAGCAGTTTATCGGCAGGGGGCGGGTATGGCTACACCTTC. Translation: CASSLSAGGGYGYTF.